The 8 T cell receptor beta chains below all came from one sample that was sequenced in a study of blood T cell repertoires in COVID-19. Assay: immunoSEQ multiplex PCR; the TCRdb copy retains only in-frame clones and omits some. Of fewer than 250,000 clones listed, 70% to 85% were seen once; the top ten hold roughly 3.2%. The sample consisted of PBMCs or T cells enriched from blood (not recorded which). The receptor set was obtained from a woman aged 25 to 39 who had recovered from COVID-19.

The chain recombines TRBV18 with TRBJ2-3; TRBD2 matches 7 bases. Germline CDR1 KGHSH, CDR2 LQKENI. Losses at the gene ends were 0 bases for V and 4 bases for J; bases not matched to a gene: 10. CDR3 length: 17 amino acids. The DNA of the CDR3 is TGTGCCAGCTCACCACCGAGAATGTCTAGCGGTTCAGATACGCAGTATTTT. Translation gives CASSPPRMSSGSDTQYF.

This clone was counted only a few times. This chain links TRBV9 with TRBJ2-1; the D gene is possibly TRBD1 (6 bases). The ends were cut back, 1 base at V and 0 bases at J, with 11 bases in the middle. Germline values: CDR1 SGDLS, CDR2 YYNGEE. This CDR3 is built from 16 residues. CDR3 region: CASSVYRAGSYNEQFF. The CDR3 nucleotides are TGTGCCAGCAGCGTATACAGGGCCGGCTCCTACAATGAGCAGTTCTTC.

The chain combines TRBV9 with TRBJ1-1, with 8 bases that match TRBD1. Looked up from germline, CDR1 is SGDLS and CDR2 is YYNGEE. Germline trimming cut 0 bases from V and 4 bases from J; bases unmatched to any gene: 5. The CDR3 sequence is 15 residues long. CDR3 protein: CASSVGEGTGTEAFF. In DNA form, the CDR3 reads TGTGCCAGCAGCGTAGGGGAGGGGACAGGCACTGAAGCTTTCTTT.

CDR3 amino acids: CASSQELGILPYNEQFF. For the CDR3, the DNA is TGTGCCAGCAGCCAAGAGCTAGGAATTCTGCCCTACAATGAGCAGTTCTTC. V gene TRBV4-2 combines with J gene TRBJ2-1; D is uncertain. V lost 0 bases, J lost 2 bases, and 14 bases lay in between. Germline CDR1 and CDR2: LGHNA and YNFKEQ. This CDR3 contains 17 residues.

This clone appeared a single time. The chain is built from TRBV4-1 and TRBJ1-5; TRBD1 aligns across 9 bases. V was pared by 3 bases and J by 5 bases, with 5 bases of the junction left unmatched. Germline values: CDR1 MGHRA, CDR2 YSYEKL. The CDR3 sequence is 15 residues long. The CDR3 region has the DNA TGCGCCAGCAGCCACGAATGGACAGGGGATCAGCCCCAGCATTTT. Its protein product is CASSHEWTGDQPQHF.

The chain recombines TRBV5-4 with TRBJ1-2, with TRBD1 identical over 7 bases. Trimming removed 4 bases from V and 6 bases from J; junction bases left unmatched: 12. Germline assignment: CDR1 SGHNT and CDR2 YYREEE (reference sequence). The CDR3 sequence is 15 residues long. CDR3 sequence (DNA): TGTGCCAGCAGCACAACGACAGGGCATGGAGATGGCTACACCTTC. Its translation: CASSTTTGHGDGYTF.

The chain combines TRBV9 with TRBJ2-7, with 11 bases aligning to TRBD2. The CDR3 spans 16 residues. V gave up 4 bases and J gave up 2 bases; unmatched junction bases: 8. Germline V gives CDR1 SGDLS, CDR2 YYNGEE. The CDR3 protein is CASSPGLAVKTYEQYF. The CDR3 DNA sequence: TGTGCCAGCAGCCCGGGACTAGCGGTGAAAACCTACGAGCAGTACTTC.

This chain connects TRBV19 to TRBJ2-7; D is possibly TRBD2 (5 bases). The V gene lost 5 bases and the J gene lost 7 bases, with 18 bases spanning the gap. The V gene's germline CDR1 is LNHDA and CDR2 SQIVND (reference sequence). There are 14 residues in the CDR3. The CDR3 protein is CASSRRTAEFEQYF. DNA for the CDR3: TGTGCCAGTAGTCGAAGGACTGCCGAGTTTGAGCAGTACTTC.